The sequence of this TCR beta chain was determined in a study of CD8+CD57+ T cells in acquired aplastic anemia. V was cut by 8 bases and J by 7 bases, with 17 bases left in between. The germline CDR1 and CDR2 sequences are LNHNV and YYDKDF (reference sequence). The CDR3 totals 13 residues. Profiles of TCR beta VDJ and CDR3 were generated from a genomic DNA template. TCRdb independently ran MiXCR on the reads; one entry per CDR3 protein. The sample records around 200,000 distinct CDR3 sequences, about 50% being singletons. CD8+CD57+ cell expansion had been shown by flow cytometry in patients chosen for sequencing.

The sample comprised sorted CD4+, CD8+, or CD8+CD57+ T cells (not recorded which) from PBMCs. The chain is built from TRBV15 and TRBJ1-2; D call uncertain. This clonotype originated in a human donor with aplastic anemia. The CDR3 coding sequence is TGTGCCACCTCAGCGGGGATTGGGTTTGGCTACACCTTC. Translated: CATSAGIGFGYTF.